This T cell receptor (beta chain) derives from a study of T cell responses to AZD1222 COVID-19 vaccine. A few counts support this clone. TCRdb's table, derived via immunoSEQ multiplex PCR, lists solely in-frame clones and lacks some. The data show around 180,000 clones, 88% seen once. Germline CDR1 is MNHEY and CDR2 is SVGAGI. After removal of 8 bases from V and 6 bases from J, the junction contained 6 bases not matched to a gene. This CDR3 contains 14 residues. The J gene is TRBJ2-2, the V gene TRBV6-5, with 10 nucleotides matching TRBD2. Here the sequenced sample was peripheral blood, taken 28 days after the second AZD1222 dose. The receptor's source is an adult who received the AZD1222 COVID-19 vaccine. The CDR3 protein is CASLRLAGPGELFF. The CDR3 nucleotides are TGTGCCAGCTTGCGACTAGCGGGTCCCGGGGAGCTGTTTTTT.